This passage covers 3 T cell receptor beta chains from one sample sequenced in a study of identical twins. TCRdb redid the calling of the 5' RACE reads with MiXCR, one entry per CDR3 protein. The sample shows 450,000 to 650,000 distinct CDR3 sequences, approximately 9.6% of them seen only once. These data also featured in a second study, about yellow fever vaccine responses in identical twins.

What was sequenced was PBMCs. These receptors were taken from a woman between 18 and 29 years old in good health.

The J gene is TRBJ2-1, the V gene TRBV18; D is unresolved. Germline-derived CDR1 and CDR2 are KGHSH and LQKENI. The CDR3 spans 15 residues. V lost 3 bases, J lost 1 base, and 10 bases lay in between. DNA of the CDR3: TGTGCCAGCTCACCGGGTCCCGGGTCCTACAATGAGCAGTTCTTC. Protein sequence: CASSPGPGSYNEQFF.

This clonotype came up many times. The chain carries TRBV20-1 and TRBJ2-7; 7 nucleotides align to TRBD2. The germline gives CDR1 DFQATT, CDR2 SNEGSKA (reference sequence). Unmatched junction bases numbered 8, after V lost 7 bases and J lost 2 bases. CDR3 length: 13 amino acids. CDR3 coding DNA: TGCAGTGTAATCTGGAGCGGGGCCTACGAGCAGTACTTC. Its translation: CSVIWSGAYEQYF.

This clonotype has only a few counts. V gene TRBV12-3 or TRBV12-4 combines with J gene TRBJ2-3; the D gene is possibly TRBD2 (7 bases). Trimming left V 6 bases short and J 0 bases short, with 13 bases between. The CDR3 extends over 15 amino acids. The CDR3 loop reads CASSVGGESTDTQYF. CDR3 in DNA: TGTGCCAGCAGCGTAGGGGGGGAGAGCACAGATACGCAGTATTTT.